The entry below gives a single T cell receptor (beta chain) sequence along with its context. These data originate in a study of blood T cell repertoires in COVID-19. Study information: Some COVID-19 samples were acute and others convalescent; all came from the United States, Italy and Spain. Sources were T cells, B-cell-depleted T cells, or PBMCs; the material itself was cDNA or gDNA.

The data were produced by immunoSEQ multiplex PCR, yet TCRdb's version contains in-frame clones alone and is incomplete. The sample has approximately 140,000 clones; around nine tenths are singletons. This CDR3 contains 13 residues. Germline V lookup: CDR1 SGHRS, CDR2 YFSETQ. With 2 bases removed from V and 1 base from J, the gap between germline ends came to 6 bases. The source material was peripheral blood. The source is a human donor in a cohort sampled during active COVID-19. The chain employs TRBV5-1 and TRBJ1-1; D is unresolved. DNA of the CDR3: TGCGCCAGCAGCTTCAACAGGAACACTGAAGCTTTCTTT. Translating gives CASSFNRNTEAFF.